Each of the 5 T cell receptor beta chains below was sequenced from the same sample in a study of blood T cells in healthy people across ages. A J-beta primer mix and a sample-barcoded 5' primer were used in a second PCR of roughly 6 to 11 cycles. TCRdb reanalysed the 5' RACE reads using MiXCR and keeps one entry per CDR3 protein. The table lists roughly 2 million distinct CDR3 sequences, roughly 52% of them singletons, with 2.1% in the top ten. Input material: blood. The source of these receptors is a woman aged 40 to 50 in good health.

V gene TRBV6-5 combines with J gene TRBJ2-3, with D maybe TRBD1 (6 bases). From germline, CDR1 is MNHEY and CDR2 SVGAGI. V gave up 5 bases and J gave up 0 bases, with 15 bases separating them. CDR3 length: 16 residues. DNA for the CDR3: TGTGCCAGCAGTCGGCCCAGGGGATCTAGCACAGATACGCAGTATTTT. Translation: CASSRPRGSSTDTQYF.

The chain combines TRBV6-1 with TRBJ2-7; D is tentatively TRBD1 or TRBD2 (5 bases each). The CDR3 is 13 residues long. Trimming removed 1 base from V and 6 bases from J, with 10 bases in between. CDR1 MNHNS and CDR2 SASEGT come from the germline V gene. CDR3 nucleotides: TGTGCCAGCAGTGAAGACCGGGACCTCGAGCAGTACTTC. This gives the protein CASSEDRDLEQYF.

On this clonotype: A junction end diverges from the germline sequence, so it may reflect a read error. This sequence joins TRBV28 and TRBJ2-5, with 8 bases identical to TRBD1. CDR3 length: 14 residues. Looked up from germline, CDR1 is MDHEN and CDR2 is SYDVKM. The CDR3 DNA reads TGTGCCAGCATTCCTCTCAGGGGGCTGGAGACCCAGAACTTC. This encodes CASIPLRGLETQNF.

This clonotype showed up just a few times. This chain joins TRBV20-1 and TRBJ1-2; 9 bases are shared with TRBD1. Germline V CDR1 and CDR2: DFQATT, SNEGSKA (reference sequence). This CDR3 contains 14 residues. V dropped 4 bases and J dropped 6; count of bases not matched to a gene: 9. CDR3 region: CSATRDRESDGYTF. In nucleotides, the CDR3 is TGCAGTGCTACCAGGGACAGGGAGTCGGATGGCTACACCTTC.

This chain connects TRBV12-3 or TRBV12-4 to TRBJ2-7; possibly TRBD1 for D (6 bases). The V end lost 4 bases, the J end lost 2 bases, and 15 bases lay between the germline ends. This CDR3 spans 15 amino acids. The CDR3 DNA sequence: TGTGCCAGCAGTTCCCCCGGGACATCAACCTACGAGCAGTACTTC. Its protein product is CASSSPGTSTYEQYF.